The sequence of this T cell receptor (beta chain) was determined in a study of blood T cell repertoires in COVID-19. Individuals drawn from 20 to 30 US areas were about 18 to 95 years old. Participants' own reports of clinical history determined their cohort assignment. Unmatched junction bases numbered 19, after V lost 6 bases and J lost 2 bases. The length of the CDR3 is 19 residues. CDR1 MNHEY and CDR2 SMNVEV come from the germline V gene (reference sequence). In the authors' workflow: Counts of nucleated cells, estimated from reference gene primer amplification, were obtained. Clones were read by immunoSEQ multiplex PCR, and TCRdb kept only the in-frame ones, dropping some. The D gene and trimming were derived from the DNA, and the V and J assignments and clone size from that table. The data show 210,000 or so clones, with approximately 87% seen just once and roughly 3.2% held by the top ten.

This sequence originates from a woman in her 50s in a cohort exposed to, infected with or recovered from COVID-19 (not recorded which). Material for sequencing was PBMCs or T cells enriched from blood (not recorded which). The chain has TRBV27 and TRBJ1-2; 9 bases line up with TRBD1. CDR3 coding DNA: TGTGCCAGCAGCCCTTGGGAGTGGACAGGGGAACAGTCCAACTATGGCTACACCTTC. It encodes CASSPWEWTGEQSNYGYTF.